The 24 T cell receptor beta chains below come from one sample, sequenced in a study of T cell repertoires in cytomegalovirus infection. TCRdb re-derived calls from the reads in MiXCR, one entry per CDR3 protein. The sample has around 240,000 distinct CDR3 sequences; roughly 20% are singletons. Sequenced sample: CD8+ T cells from PBMCs. The origin of the receptors is a human donor in good health (CMV status not recorded). Some clones in this sample may be carry-over from other donors' samples.

The chain is built from TRBV7-3 and TRBJ1-5; D is possibly TRBD1 (6 bases). This CDR3 region has 13 residues. Germline assignment: CDR1 SGHTA and CDR2 FQGTGA. Trimming stripped 5 bases from V and 6 bases from J, with 11 bases between. Here the CDR3 DNA reads TGTGCCAGCAGCCCGGAGGGGGGTCAGCCCCAGCATTTT. Its protein product is CASSPEGGQPQHF. Together with reference TRBV7-3 and TRBJ1-5, the CDR3 gives the full variable domain: GAGVSQTPSNKVTEKGKYVELRCDPISGHTALYWYRQSLGQGPEFLIYFQGTGAADDSGLPNDRFFAVRPEGSVSTLKIQRTERGDSAVYLCASSPEGGQPQHFGDGTRLSIL.

This clonotype was seen a handful of times. This chain links TRBV6-2 or TRBV6-3 with TRBJ1-5; D is unclear. V was shortened by 2 bases and J by 8 bases, with 16 bases between the two germline ends. This CDR3 contains 15 residues. CDR1 and CDR2 (germline): MNHEY, SVGEGT. The CDR3 loop is CASSYNIDLLKPQHF. In nucleotides, the CDR3 is TGTGCCAGCAGTTACAACATCGACCTCCTAAAGCCCCAGCATTTT.

This clonotype appeared a few times. This sequence joins TRBV2 and TRBJ1-5; D gene unclear. This CDR3 comprises 13 residues. V shed 9 bases and J shed 9 bases, with 18 bases lying between them. Per germline, CDR1 SNHLY and CDR2 FYNNEI. The CDR3: CASVDAAGLPQHF. The CDR3 coding sequence is TGTGCCAGTGTGGACGCCGCGGGATTGCCCCAGCATTTT.

This clonotype occurred many times. This chain links TRBV6-5 with TRBJ2-7, with D possibly matching TRBD2 (6 bases). Per the germline V gene, CDR1 is MNHEY and CDR2 is SVGAGI. CDR3 size: 14 residues. Trimming took off 2 bases at V and 3 bases at J, with 11 bases between the two ends. The CDR3 coding sequence is TGTGCCAGCAGTTACACACAGGACTACTACGAGCAGTACTTC. It is translated as CASSYTQDYYEQYF.

This clonotype showed up just a few times. The chain links TRBV11-2 to TRBJ2-4, with D perhaps TRBD2 (6 bases). The CDR3 length is 13 residues. Trimming took off 2 bases at V and 6 bases at J, with 8 bases between the two ends. CDR1 is SGHAT, CDR2 FQNNGV, per germline. The CDR3, as DNA: TGTGCCAGCAGCTTATCGGAGGGAAACATTCAGTACTTC. This codes for CASSLSEGNIQYF.

The chain combines TRBV28 with TRBJ1-6; TRBD1 is a possible D gene (5 bases). The CDR3 runs to 16 residues. The V and J ends lost 7 bases and 8 bases respectively, with 21 bases between them. The V gene's germline CDR1 is MDHEN and CDR2 SYDVKM. The CDR3 DNA follows: TGTGCCAGCACCAATCTGGGGCAGGGTACGTATTCACCCCTCCACTTT. This sequence encodes CASTNLGQGTYSPLHF.

This clonotype has a count of ten or more. This rearrangement joins TRBV12-3 or TRBV12-4 to TRBJ2-5; D might be TRBD1 (6 bases). Trimming took 3 bases from V and 1 from J, leaving 15 bases between them. The CDR3 runs to 16 residues. CDR3 coding DNA: TGTGCCAGCAGTTTCTTCACAGGGATCGGCCAAGAGACCCAGTACTTC. Its protein is CASSFFTGIGQETQYF.

This clonotype was counted only a few times. The chain joins TRBV20-1 to TRBJ2-3; 7 bases match TRBD2. The CDR3 is made up of 18 amino acids. V dropped 1 base and J dropped 1; count of bases not matched to a gene: 14. The germline V gene encodes CDR1 DFQATT and CDR2 SNEGSKA (reference sequence). CDR3 sequence reads: CSARGWRVASGGTDTQYF. CDR3 coding DNA: TGCAGTGCTAGAGGTTGGAGGGTGGCTAGCGGCGGCACAGATACGCAGTATTTT.

This clonotype was counted many times. This chain uses TRBV12-3 or TRBV12-4 with TRBJ2-3; either TRBD1 or TRBD2 may fit D (5 bases each). V was cut by 2 bases and J by 4 bases, with 16 bases left in between. The CDR3 runs 16 residues. The CDR3, as DNA: TGTGCCAGCAGTTTAACGTCATTGGGGGTTCCAGATACGCAGTATTTT. Encoded protein: CASSLTSLGVPDTQYF.

J is TRBJ2-1 and V is TRBV5-4; TRBD2 matches 10 bases. V lost 0 bases, J lost 10 bases, and 4 bases stayed unmatched. The CDR3 runs to 14 residues. The germline gives CDR1 SGHNT, CDR2 YYREEE (reference sequence). The DNA for the CDR3 is TGTGCCAGCAGCTTGGAGCGGGGGGGGCCGGAGCAGTTCTTC. It translates to CASSLERGGPEQFF.

This clonotype was seen ten or more times. The J gene is TRBJ2-7, the V gene TRBV7-9; the D is unclear. V was pared by 4 bases and J by 3 bases, with 10 bases between. Germline V CDR1 and CDR2: SEHNR, FQNEAQ (reference sequence). This CDR3 spans 13 amino acids. Here the CDR3 DNA reads TGTGCCAGCAGCTCAGCGCGGAACTACGAGCAGTACTTC. Protein product: CASSSARNYEQYF.

This clonotype appeared a few times. The chain recombines TRBV29-1 with TRBJ2-2, with TRBD1 as a possible D gene (6 bases). In germline, CDR1 is SQVTM, CDR2 ANQGSEA. This CDR3 has 16 amino acids. V was cut by 0 bases and J by 3 bases, with 14 bases left in between. The CDR3 coding sequence is TGCAGCGTTGAAGATCAGGGGACCGGATACACCGGGGAGCTGTTTTTT. Translating it yields CSVEDQGTGYTGELFF.

The table lists this clonotype with many counts. The rearrangement links TRBV7-8 to TRBJ1-2; 7 nucleotides align to TRBD1. V gave up 1 base and J gave up 5 bases; unmatched junction bases: 7. The CDR3 totals 15 residues. Germline CDR1 is SGHVS and CDR2 is FQNEAQ. The CDR3, as DNA: TGTGCCAGCAGCTTAGTTTCTGGGACAGCTTATGGCTACACCTTC. This gives the protein CASSLVSGTAYGYTF.

This clonotype has at least ten counts. The chain has TRBV7-2 and TRBJ1-1; 7 bases agree with TRBD1. Germline V lookup: CDR1 SGHTA, CDR2 FQGNSA. V dropped 1 base and J dropped 7; count of bases not matched to a gene: 3. The CDR3 runs to 13 residues. The CDR3: CASSLGRGLEAFF. DNA for the CDR3: TGTGCCAGCAGCTTAGGGAGGGGGCTTGAAGCTTTCTTT.

The gene calls are TRBV28 and TRBJ2-7; D is unresolved. The germline V gene has CDR1 MDHEN and CDR2 SYDVKM. The CDR3 has 14 amino acids. The V end was cut by 1 base, the J end by 4 bases, with 11 bases between. CDR3 sequence: CASSLSGWAYEQYF. The DNA for the CDR3 is TGTGCCAGCAGTTTATCGGGCTGGGCGTACGAGCAGTACTTC.

This clonotype was observed many times. The gene calls are TRBV10-3 and TRBJ1-3; D is possibly TRBD1 (6 bases). V lost 10 bases to trimming and J lost 2 bases, with 21 bases between them. The CDR3 runs to 16 residues. From germline, CDR1 is ENHRY and CDR2 SYGVKD. The CDR3 region is CATNPGHSSAGNTIYF. DNA of the CDR3: TGTGCCACCAACCCGGGACATAGTTCGGCTGGAAACACCATATATTTT.

This chain joins TRBV28 and TRBJ1-1; D gene ambiguous. This CDR3 spans 14 amino acids. Trimming shortened V by 3 bases and J by 1 base, and 9 bases separated the two germline ends. Per the germline V gene, CDR1 is MDHEN and CDR2 is SYDVKM. The CDR3 sequence: CASSFFGPNTEAFF. The DNA of the CDR3 is TGTGCCAGCAGTTTTTTCGGCCCGAACACTGAAGCTTTCTTT.

This clonotype was observed a handful of times. V gene TRBV29-1 combines with J gene TRBJ1-1; D gene ambiguous. Germline lookup yields CDR1 SQVTM and CDR2 ANQGSEA. The V and J ends lost 6 bases and 4 bases respectively, with 12 bases between them. The CDR3 has 12 residues. CDR3 nucleotide sequence: TGCAGCGTAGCCAGTTGGGGCACTGAAGCTTTCTTT. It specifies CSVASWGTEAFF.

This clonotype was recorded at least ten times. The rearrangement joins TRBV19 to TRBJ1-5, with D possibly matching TRBD1 (6 bases). CDR1 is LNHDA, CDR2 SQIVND, per germline (reference sequence). V was clipped by 5 bases and J by 8 bases, with 16 bases between them. The CDR3 extends over 14 amino acids. The CDR3 DNA reads TGTGCCAGTAGTTACCAGGGGTCTGTCGAGCCCCAGCATTTT. Protein: CASSYQGSVEPQHF.

This clonotype was detected only a few times. The rearrangement joins TRBV28 to TRBJ1-6; D perhaps matches TRBD1 (5 bases). Trimming stripped 7 bases from V and 4 bases from J, with 14 bases between. Germline V gene sequence: CDR1 MDHEN, CDR2 SYDVKM. The CDR3 is 15 residues long. CDR3 sequence (DNA): TGTGCCAGCACGCGGGGGGTCGATTATAATTCACCCCTCCACTTT. This translates into CASTRGVDYNSPLHF.

The genes are TRBV6-6 and TRBJ2-5, with a possible D match to TRBD1 (5 bases). CDR3 length equals 15 residues. CDR1 and CDR2 (germline): MNHNY, SVGAGI (reference sequence). Deletions cut 6 bases from V and 5 bases from J, with 19 bases between. CDR3 nucleotide sequence: TGTGCCAGCAGCTCGGCGGTGGGGCCTTATGAGACCCAGTACTTC. Translation: CASSSAVGPYETQYF.

This clonotype appeared many times. The chain recombines TRBV6-4 with TRBJ2-2; D remains unclear. V was trimmed by 2 bases and J by 1 base, leaving 2 bases between them. CDR3 length equals 13 residues. Germline V gives CDR1 MRHNA, CDR2 SNTAGT. CDR3 nucleotide sequence: TGTGCCAGCAGTGACAGGAACACCGGGGAGCTGTTTTTT. Protein: CASSDRNTGELFF.

V and J are TRBV4-1 and TRBJ1-1; D not certain. Germline V CDR1 and CDR2: MGHRA, YSYEKL. V was clipped by 4 bases and J by 4 bases, with 16 bases between them. The CDR3 sequence is 15 residues long. The CDR3 region has the DNA TGCGCCAGCAGCCCCTTTGACCCTCGGAGCACTGAAGCTTTCTTT. Amino acids: CASSPFDPRSTEAFF.

The CDR3, as DNA: TGTGCCAGCAGCCACACCCGGGGATTCGGCTACACCTTC. Translated, it gives CASSHTRGFGYTF. V and J are TRBV3-1 and TRBJ1-2; D call uncertain. V shed 3 bases and J shed 8 bases, with 13 bases lying between them. CDR3 length: 13 amino acids. The germline V gene encodes CDR1 LGHDT and CDR2 YNNKEL (reference sequence).